This TCR beta chain stems from a study of T-cell memory formation after mild COVID-19. Points from the study as a whole: Second-wave clones with a day 37 peak had unconfirmed SARS-CoV-2 specificity.

TCRdb reprocessed the 5' RACE reads with MiXCR, giving one entry per CDR3 protein. The table lists roughly 600,000 distinct CDR3 sequences, roughly 18% of them singletons. This clonotype showed up just a few times. Its antigen is unknown. Trimming removed 5 bases from V and 1 base from J, with 11 bases in between. The germline CDR1 and CDR2 sequences are MNHEY and SVGEGT. The CDR3 is 14 residues long. This chain links TRBV6-2 or TRBV6-3 with TRBJ1-1; TRBD1 might be the D (5 bases). The sequence derives from an adult woman who had mild COVID-19 (a few samples of this study predate the infection). Cell type and time point are not known. Sequencing was carried out using PBMCs or a T cell subset sorted from them (not recorded which). CDR3 bases: TGTGCCAGCAGTGAACCCGACAGGAACACTGAAGCTTTCTTT. It codes for CASSEPDRNTEAFF.